This TCR beta chain stems from a study of blood T cell repertoires in COVID-19. At the level of the study: T cells, B-cell-depleted T cells, or PBMCs provided the cDNA or gDNA that served as material.

Germline V CDR1 and CDR2: SEHNR, FQNEAQ (reference sequence). There are 15 residues in the CDR3. V lost 4 bases to trimming and J lost 4 bases; unmatched junction nucleotides: 9. This clone has a single count. The Seattle patients joined while their infection was active and were tracked longitudinally afterward. As handled by the study authors: Nucleated cell counts were estimated from reference gene primer amplification. Sequencing was performed with immunoSEQ multiplex PCR; in TCRdb, only in-frame clones are kept and a portion is missing. Clone size and the V and J calls come from that table; the DNA yielded D and trimming. The repertoire has roughly 440,000 clones, around 89% of them found once; the top ten carry about 12%.

The TCR originated in a woman in her fifties or sixties with COVID-19, enrolled during active disease. The sequencing input was peripheral blood. The chain couples TRBV7-9 to TRBJ1-2; 7 bases fit TRBD1. The CDR3 loop is CASSYSGQRSYGYTF. CDR3 DNA: TGTGCCAGCAGCTACTCGGGACAGCGGAGCTATGGCTACACCTTC.